A single TCR beta chain is shown here with its context. This clonotype has ten or more counts. Its antigen is still unknown. Per-base quality was not reported, and no clone a single base away is much larger than it. The data were obtained in a study of human T cells and chemical hapten exposure (dated by TCRdb to the early 2020s). Regarding the research as a whole: For sensitization, 2% DPC in acetone was applied to a 2 cm by 2 cm area of upper inner arm skin. Patients additionally received weekly therapeutic DPC doses to the scalp throughout the approximately 22-week study period. Patch tests used Finn chambers with 0.01% DPC on the upper back, scored after 6 days by International Contact Dermatitis Research Group standards. The mostly female patient cohort included alopecia areata with under or over 50% scalp involvement, alopecia totalis and alopecia universalis. Libraries were pooled for sequencing, and variation in per-sample TCR yields was attributed mainly to small differences in library volumes within the pool. Peripheral blood TCR repertoire changes were tracked in vivo in alopecia patients during primary and secondary sensitization to the hapten diphenylcyclopropenone (DPC). Blood was sampled from patients pre-sensitization (week 0) and at 2, 6 and about 24 weeks after DPC sensitization. Nearly 30 alopecia patients provided blood for TCR sequencing at one to four time points (pre-sensitization, 2, 6 and 24 weeks).

CDR1 is given as MNHEY and CDR2 as SVGEGT, both from the germline V gene. V sheds 8 bases and J sheds 6 bases, leaving 12 bases between their ends. The cysteine opens and the phenylalanine closes a CDR3 of 12 amino acids. Only the CDR3 portion is preserved as DNA: 36 bases, with reading frame beginning at the first base. Broader findings and caveats from the paper: All patients had alopecia, a presumed autoimmune disease, so their immune response might differ from that of healthy individuals. Patch test score was positively correlated with the number of PT1 expanded TCRs, with significance at thresholds 8, 16 and 32 but not at 4. Compared with pre-sensitization or healthy control sets, expanded TCRs formed significantly more large CDR3 similarity clusters, which is consistent with antigen-driven responses. DPC sensitization did not change the number of TCRs with a frequency above 1 in 1000, and there was no evidence of changes in global repertoire structure. Repeated subsampling changed both the strength of the expansion versus patch-test correlation and the threshold at which that correlation became significant.

The sample's time point label, decoded: patch test 3, about 24 weeks after DPC sensitization. Explained via the paper, the treatment or condition label denotes: therapeutic diphenylcyclopropenone sensitization with weekly scalp DPC. At every patch-test visit, the blood draw took place before the patch test was put on. Patients were eligible if aged 18 to 70, diagnosed with alopecia and judged suitable for DPC therapy, and pregnant patients were excluded. Unfractionated whole blood was collected in Tempus Blood RNA tubes, and total RNA was extracted from that blood. The library was made by RACE. The run used a NextSeq 500. During library preparation, unique molecular identifiers were attached to individual cDNA molecules so that TCRs could be counted in a quantitative, reproducible way. From each blood RNA sample, both TCR alpha and TCR beta chains were sequenced. The source study handled its data this way. The median number of TCRs per sample was roughly 98,000, ranging from about 20,000 to 700,000. V, J and CDR3 annotation of the TCR reads was performed with the Decombinator software suite. Every sample was subsampled to the same number of TCRs (28,000) for the PS versus PT1 abundance plots. TCRs were defined as expanded if absent before sensitization and observed at least eight times at the 2-week time point. The public reads were reanalyzed by TCRdb: fastp trimming at Q25, MiXCR alignment, in-frame beta chains only. Every entry covers one CDR3 protein and lists the most common genes and DNA from its rows. These V and J calls are TCRdb output, not the study's own analysis. The sample table lists 80,000 to 100,000 distinct CDR3 sequences, approximately 10% of them with a count of one. 1% to 1.2% of the sample belongs to the ten largest clones.

The rearranged chain carries TRBV6-2 or TRBV6-3 and TRBJ2-3; the D segment cannot be called with confidence. The sequence was obtained from a woman aged 25 to 39 with alopecia areata. Some clones in this sample may be carry-over from other donors' samples. Sequencing used whole blood, obtained in connection with sensitization to the hapten diphenylcyclopropenone (DPC). The nucleotide sequence reads TGTGCCAGCTCGGCCCGAAGGGATACGCAGTATTTT. It translates to CASSARRDTQYF.